The 28 T cell receptor beta chains in this list originate from one sample, sequenced in a study of blood T cell repertoires in COVID-19. Profiling relied on immunoSEQ multiplex PCR, and the TCRdb table lists in-frame clones only, not all of them. The sample lists about 150,000 clones, roughly 86% occurring once. Sequencing used peripheral blood. These receptors were obtained from a man in his 60s with COVID-19, enrolled during active disease.

The rearrangement uses TRBV24-1 and TRBJ2-7, with TRBD2 matching 12 bases. V lost 3 bases to trimming and J lost 3 bases; unmatched junction nucleotides: 5. The germline CDR1 and CDR2 sequences are KGHDR and SFDVKD. This CDR3 comprises 16 residues. CDR3 amino acids: CATSDETSGRIYEQYF. In DNA, the CDR3 is TGTGCCACCAGTGATGAGACTAGCGGGAGAATCTACGAGCAGTACTTC.

The J gene is TRBJ2-2, the V gene TRBV7-3; D ambiguous. Per the germline V gene, CDR1 is SGHTA and CDR2 is FQGTGA. V shed 1 base and J shed 6 bases, with 9 bases lying between them. This CDR3 region has 14 residues. The chain's CDR3 is CASSLSGQAGELFF. The CDR3 DNA follows: TGTGCCAGCAGCTTAAGTGGGCAAGCCGGGGAGCTGTTTTTT.

Only a few counts were recorded for this clone. The chain is built from TRBV5-6 and TRBJ1-6, with 10 bases lining up with TRBD1. After removal of 4 bases from V and 9 bases from J, the junction contained 7 bases not matched to a gene. This CDR3 comprises 15 residues. From germline, CDR1 is SGHDT and CDR2 YYEEEE. Here the CDR3 DNA reads TGTGCCAGCAGCAAGGGACAGGGGTTGAGTTCACCCCTCCACTTT. Protein sequence: CASSKGQGLSSPLHF.

The rearrangement joins TRBV3-1 (or the pseudogene TRBV3-2) to TRBJ2-7, with a possible D match to TRBD2 (5 bases). Trimming took 4 bases from V and 0 from J, leaving 13 bases between them. This CDR3 has 15 residues. Looked up from germline, CDR1 is LGHDT and CDR2 is YNNKEL (reference sequence). In DNA form, the CDR3 reads TGTGCCAGCAGCCTAAACGGGGTCAGCTCCTACGAGCAGTACTTC. Translation: CASSLNGVSSYEQYF.

The V and J genes are TRBV12-3 or TRBV12-4 and TRBJ1-2, with no clear D. The V and J ends lost 3 bases and 12 bases respectively, with 17 bases between them. The CDR3 spans 13 residues. The CDR3 spells CASSFGLTALDTF. CDR3 coding DNA: TGTGCCAGCAGTTTCGGACTCACGGCGTTGGACACCTTC.

In DNA, the CDR3 is TGTGCCAGCAGCTTAGAGTCTAGCGGGACAACCTACGAGCAGTACTTC. It specifies CASSLESSGTTYEQYF. The chain has TRBV7-6 and TRBJ2-7, with 9 bases identical to TRBD2. V shed 1 base, J shed 2 bases, and the junction held 6 bases outside the gene matches. The germline CDR1 and CDR2 sequences are SGHVS and FNYEAQ. The CDR3 is 16 residues long.

V gene TRBV6-6 combines with J gene TRBJ1-4, with 7 bases matching TRBD1. Germline lookup yields CDR1 MNHNY and CDR2 SVGAGI (reference sequence). The CDR3 extends over 15 amino acids. V lost 2 bases, J lost 8 bases, and 8 bases stayed unmatched. The CDR3 nucleotides read TGTGCCAGCAGTTACGCCGACAGGGTGGGGGAAAAACTGTTTTTT. Protein sequence: CASSYADRVGEKLFF.

V is TRBV19 and J is TRBJ2-7; D is possibly TRBD1 (6 bases). The CDR3 is made up of 12 amino acids. V was pared by 4 bases and J by 7 bases, with 11 bases between. Germline V gives CDR1 LNHDA, CDR2 SQIVND (reference sequence). The CDR3 is CASSTGAGEQYF. DNA of the CDR3: TGTGCCAGTAGTACAGGGGCTGGGGAGCAGTACTTC. The variable domain in full, with the rest retrieved from reference TRBV19 and TRBJ2-7, is DGGITQSPKYLFRKEGQNVTLSCEQNLNHDAMYWYRQDPGQGLRLIYYSQIVNDFQKGDIAEGYSVSREKKESFPLTVTSAQKNPTAFYLCASSTGAGEQYFGPGTRLTVT.

The CDR3 here is CASSLTSWGLAGDEQFF. For the CDR3, the DNA is TGTGCCAGCAGCTTAACATCATGGGGACTAGCGGGTGATGAGCAGTTCTTC. This chain connects TRBV7-3 to TRBJ2-1; 12 bases are shared with TRBD2. The length of the CDR3 is 17 residues. Germline V gene sequence: CDR1 SGHTA, CDR2 FQGTGA. The ends lost 0 bases at V and 8 bases at J; junction bases unmatched: 8.

The V gene is TRBV18, the J gene TRBJ1-1; D may be TRBD1 (6 bases). CDR1 is KGHSH and CDR2 is LQKENI in the germline V gene. The CDR3 sequence is 14 residues long. V was clipped by 8 bases and J by 0 bases, with 13 bases between them. The chain's CDR3 is CASRRTELNTEAFF. In DNA form, the CDR3 reads TGTGCCAGCCGACGGACAGAGTTGAACACTGAAGCTTTCTTT.

This clone was detected ten times or more. The V and J genes are TRBV5-1 and TRBJ2-7, with D possibly matching TRBD1 (5 bases). The germline V and J ends were trimmed by 0 bases and 5 bases, with 12 bases remaining between them. CDR1 and CDR2 (germline): SGHRS, YFSETQ. This CDR3 comprises 14 residues. In DNA, the CDR3 is TGCGCCAGCAGCTTGGGGTCTGGGGCCCACGAGCAGTACTTC. Its protein is CASSLGSGAHEQYF.

The chain joins TRBV4-2 to TRBJ1-2; perhaps TRBD1 as D (6 bases). Germline loops: CDR1 LGHNA, CDR2 YNFKEQ. There are 15 residues in the CDR3. V lost 3 bases to trimming and J lost 1 base, with 12 bases between them. DNA of the CDR3: TGTGCCAGCAGCCACAGAGGACAGAATAACTATGGCTACACCTTC. It specifies CASSHRGQNNYGYTF.

The chain couples TRBV2 to TRBJ2-6, with D tentatively TRBD1 (6 bases). The V gene lost 7 bases and the J gene lost 0 bases, with 16 bases spanning the gap. CDR1 SNHLY and CDR2 FYNNEI come from the germline V gene. This CDR3 has 17 amino acids. CDR3 bases: TGTGCCAGCACCTTCGGACAGAGTGGCTCTGGGGCCAACGTCCTGACTTTC. Encoded protein: CASTFGQSGSGANVLTF.

The genes are TRBV7-9 and TRBJ2-5; 9 nucleotides match TRBD1. The CDR3 totals 15 residues. J lost 5 bases, V lost 1 base, and 5 bases had no gene match. CDR1 is SEHNR, CDR2 FQNEAQ, per germline (reference sequence). CDR3 sequence: CASSLGWTGAETQYF. Here the CDR3 DNA reads TGTGCCAGCAGCTTAGGTTGGACAGGGGCGGAGACCCAGTACTTC.

The rearrangement joins TRBV24-1 to TRBJ2-1; possibly TRBD2 for D (6 bases). V lost 1 base to trimming and J lost 12 bases, with 12 bases between them. Germline CDR1 and CDR2: KGHDR and SFDVKD. The CDR3 sequence is 13 residues long. CDR3: CATSDFSGTLQFF. The CDR3 DNA follows: TGTGCCACCAGTGATTTTTCCGGGACTCTGCAGTTCTTC.

The J gene is TRBJ2-7, the V gene TRBV2, with TRBD2 as a possible D gene (5 bases). Trimming stripped 11 bases from V and 5 bases from J, with 16 bases between. CDR3 length: 12 residues. Germline V gives CDR1 SNHLY, CDR2 FYNNEI. The CDR3 coding sequence is TGTGCCCAGGCGGGTCCTCCCCACGAGCAGTACTTC. As protein: CAQAGPPHEQYF.

The chain has TRBV7-6 and TRBJ1-5, with 7 bases that match TRBD1. CDR1 SGHVS and CDR2 FNYEAQ come from the germline V gene. The CDR3 loop spans 16 amino acids. V trimming: 2 bases; J trimming: 3 bases; junction bases outside the gene matches: 7. The CDR3 sequence: CASSLYPGQNNQPQHF. The CDR3 DNA reads as TGTGCCAGCAGCTTATACCCGGGACAGAACAATCAGCCCCAGCATTTT.

This chain's CDR3 is CASSQGGYTGELFF. The CDR3 region has the DNA TGTGCCAGCAGTCAGGGGGGATACACCGGGGAGCTGTTTTTT. The chain employs TRBV28 and TRBJ2-2; a weak D match, TRBD1 (7 bases). This CDR3 has 14 residues. V lost 5 bases and J lost 3, with 10 bases in between. Germline lookup yields CDR1 MDHEN and CDR2 SYDVKM.

This clone came up a few times. The chain carries TRBV2 and TRBJ2-1; 7 bases agree with TRBD2. Germline CDR1 and CDR2: SNHLY and FYNNEI. Germline trimming cut 4 bases from V and 4 bases from J; bases unmatched to any gene: 7. CDR3 length: 15 amino acids. Written as DNA, the CDR3 is TGTGCCAGCAGTGGGACTAGGAGTAAGTACAATGAGCAGTTCTTC. It specifies CASSGTRSKYNEQFF.

The CDR3 sequence is CASSPGGSSGTEAFF. The CDR3 DNA reads TGCGCCAGCAGCCCGGGGGGGAGTTCAGGCACTGAAGCTTTCTTT. The chain links TRBV5-1 to TRBJ1-1; a possible D gene is TRBD1 (5 bases). The CDR3 extends over 15 amino acids. Looked up from germline, CDR1 is SGHRS and CDR2 is YFSETQ. The V gene lost 4 bases and the J gene lost 4 bases, with 17 bases spanning the gap.

This clone was seen more than once but under ten times. The V call is TRBV6-5, the J call TRBJ1-3; D unclear. V lost 7 bases, J lost 0 bases, and 10 bases lay in between. Germline loops: CDR1 MNHEY, CDR2 SVGAGI. The CDR3 extends over 14 amino acids. The CDR3 nucleotides read TGTGCCAGCAAAGCGCGGTACTCTGGAAACACCATATATTTT. Protein: CASKARYSGNTIYF.

The CDR3 here is CAISGGLAGVYEQYF. The CDR3 region has the DNA TGTGCCATCAGTGGGGGACTAGCGGGCGTCTACGAGCAGTACTTC. The chain has TRBV10-3 and TRBJ2-7; 12 positions match TRBD2. J lost 3 bases, V lost 4 bases, and 4 bases had no gene match. The CDR3 is made up of 15 amino acids. The germline V gene has CDR1 ENHRY and CDR2 SYGVKD.

This chain joins TRBV6-5 and TRBJ2-2, with TRBD2 as a possible D gene (6 bases). V was pared by 7 bases and J by 1 base, with 10 bases between. Germline V gene sequence: CDR1 MNHEY, CDR2 SVGAGI. The CDR3 contains 14 residues. The CDR3 spells CASKPGENTGELFF. The CDR3 DNA follows: TGTGCCAGCAAACCGGGAGAGAACACCGGGGAGCTGTTTTTT.

The chain combines TRBV5-1 with TRBJ1-3, with TRBD1 matching over 7 bases. Germline lookup yields CDR1 SGHRS and CDR2 YFSETQ. V gave up 4 bases and J gave up 0 bases; unmatched junction bases: 7. This CDR3 spans 16 amino acids. As DNA, the CDR3 is TGCGCCAGCAGCCTGGGGGGACAGAGCTCTGGAAACACCATATATTTT. Translated, it gives CASSLGGQSSGNTIYF.

The J gene is TRBJ1-2, the V gene TRBV7-3, with 12 bases lining up with TRBD1. The CDR3 length is 16 residues. J was trimmed by 7 bases and V by 0 bases; bases with no gene match: 6. CDR1 and CDR2 (germline): SGHTA, FQGTGA. The CDR3 DNA reads as TGTGCCAGCAGCTTAACTGGAGGGACAGGGGGCTTTGGCTACACCTTC. Amino acids: CASSLTGGTGGFGYTF.

The chain employs TRBV5-4 and TRBJ2-7, with 8 bases fitting TRBD1. This CDR3 comprises 14 residues. Trimming cost V 4 bases and J 0 bases; bases outside gene matches: 3. Germline values: CDR1 SGHNT, CDR2 YYREEE (reference sequence). CDR3 in DNA: TGTGCCAGCAGCCGACAGGGGACCTCCTACGAGCAGTACTTC. Its translation: CASSRQGTSYEQYF.

In DNA, the CDR3 is TGTGCCAGCAGTTACTCTCCGAATCAGCCCCAGCATTTT. Translated: CASSYSPNQPQHF. The V gene is TRBV6-5, the J gene TRBJ1-5; D is undetermined. In germline, CDR1 is MNHEY, CDR2 SVGAGI. This CDR3 has 13 residues. Trimming pared 0 bases from V and 4 bases from J, leaving 4 bases between.

The chain employs TRBV10-1 and TRBJ2-1; TRBD2 aligns across 11 bases. The CDR3 is made up of 17 amino acids. Germline V lookup: CDR1 WNHNN, CDR2 SYGVQD (reference sequence). Trimming took 4 bases from V and 0 from J; bases not matched to a gene: 5. CDR3 in amino acids: CASSVTSGGHSYNEQFF. Written as DNA, the CDR3 is TGCGCCAGCAGTGTTACTAGCGGGGGCCACTCCTACAATGAGCAGTTCTTC.